The 27 T cell receptor beta chains below come from one sample, sequenced in a study of CD8 T cells in ankylosing spondylitis. MiXCR, run by TCRdb on the 5' RACE reads, gives a single entry per CDR3 protein. This table holds about 220,000 distinct CDR3 sequences, approximately 10% found once. The sequencing sample was made of blood, either unsorted or a sorted T cell fraction (not recorded which). These receptors were taken from a male donor with ankylosing spondylitis or in good health (not recorded which).

The genes are TRBV3-1 and TRBJ2-7; a weak D match, TRBD2 (5 bases). The CDR3 has 12 amino acids. Germline CDR1 reads LGHDT; CDR2 reads YNNKEL (reference sequence). Deletions cut 3 bases from V and 4 bases from J, with 7 bases between. The CDR3 region has the DNA TGTGCCAGCAGCCACGCGGGTTACGAGCAGTACTTC. This encodes CASSHAGYEQYF.

In its sample, this clonotype was seen many times. This chain joins TRBV5-1 and TRBJ2-1, with 11 bases matching TRBD2. The V and J ends lost 7 bases and 9 bases, in that order; junction bases with no gene match: 9. The germline V gene encodes CDR1 SGHRS and CDR2 YFSETQ. There are 14 residues in the CDR3. The CDR3 sequence is CASADSGGASEQFF. The CDR3 nucleotides are TGCGCCAGCGCAGATAGCGGGGGGGCCAGTGAGCAGTTCTTC.

This clonotype has ten or more counts. The chain links TRBV20-1 to TRBJ2-5; D may match TRBD1 or TRBD2 (5 bases each). Germline V lookup: CDR1 DFQATT, CDR2 SNEGSKA (reference sequence). This CDR3 is 14 amino acids long. With 2 bases removed from V and 1 base from J, the gap between germline ends came to 11 bases. The CDR3 DNA reads TGCAGTGCTAGAATCTCGGGGCCCCAAGAGACCCAGTACTTC. Its translation: CSARISGPQETQYF.

This clonotype was picked up a small number of times. The gene calls are TRBV20-1 and TRBJ2-2; 7 positions agree with TRBD1. CDR1 is DFQATT and CDR2 is SNEGSKA in the germline V gene (reference sequence). The J segment lost 6 bases and the V segment lost 1 base, leaving 11 bases of the junction unmatched. The CDR3 runs 16 residues. The CDR3 nucleotides are TGCAGTGCTAGAGGTCAGGTGACAGGGTCTTCCGGGGAGCTGTTTTTT. It translates to CSARGQVTGSSGELFF.

This clonotype was seen at least ten times. This chain connects TRBV19 to TRBJ2-1, with unresolved D. CDR1 is LNHDA and CDR2 is SQIVND in the germline V gene (reference sequence). Trimming stripped 5 bases from V and 9 bases from J, with 8 bases between. This CDR3 region has 11 residues. The chain's CDR3 is CASSPDGEQFF. The CDR3 coding sequence is TGTGCCAGTAGTCCAGACGGTGAGCAGTTCTTC.

This clonotype was observed many times. This sequence joins TRBV7-2 and TRBJ2-3, with D tentatively TRBD2 (7 bases). Trimming pared 3 bases from V and 2 bases from J, leaving 12 bases between. The germline V gene encodes CDR1 SGHTA and CDR2 FQGNSA. The CDR3 is 15 amino acids. The CDR3 is CASSFGGLITDTQYF. The CDR3 DNA sequence: TGTGCCAGCAGCTTCGGGGGGCTAATCACAGATACGCAGTATTTT.

This clonotype was detected many times. V is TRBV20-1 and J is TRBJ2-1, with TRBD2 identical over 10 bases. The CDR3 has 16 amino acids. Per germline, CDR1 DFQATT and CDR2 SNEGSKA (reference sequence). Germline trimming cut 3 bases from V and 2 bases from J; bases unmatched to any gene: 7. CDR3 nucleotide sequence: TGCAGTGCTAGGGCCCCCCTAGCGGGGGCCTACAATGAGCAGTTCTTC. Its translation: CSARAPLAGAYNEQFF.

Only a few counts were recorded for this clonotype. The chain joins TRBV20-1 to TRBJ2-3, with 8 bases aligning to TRBD2. Germline CDR1 reads DFQATT; CDR2 reads SNEGSKA (reference sequence). The trim removed 3 bases at V and 8 bases at J, leaving 1 base unmatched. The CDR3 covers 11 residues. CDR3 sequence (DNA): TGCAGTGCTAGTGCGGGGGGTACGCAGTATTTT. It translates to CSASAGGTQYF.

The gene calls are TRBV2 and TRBJ1-1; D may be TRBD1 (5 bases). CDR1 is SNHLY and CDR2 is FYNNEI in the germline V gene. Deletions cut 2 bases from V and 4 bases from J, with 11 bases between. The CDR3 runs to 14 residues. The DNA for the CDR3 is TGTGCCAGCAGTGAATCGGGGGAGGCCACTGAAGCTTTCTTT. As protein: CASSESGEATEAFF.

This clonotype was counted at least ten times. The V gene is TRBV7-2, the J gene TRBJ2-3, with 12 bases fitting TRBD2. The germline V gene encodes CDR1 SGHTA and CDR2 FQGNSA. The CDR3 length is 17 residues. Trimming at V came to 5 bases and at J to 1 base, leaving 7 bases not matched to a gene. The chain's CDR3 is CASSPLAGGLGTDTQYF. The CDR3, as DNA: TGTGCCAGCAGCCCTCTAGCGGGGGGGTTGGGCACAGATACGCAGTATTTT.

This clonotype was observed a few times. The CDR3 region has the DNA TGTGCCAGCAGCTTAACTACAGGGACTAGCGGGGGCCCCCGAGACATTCAGTACTTC. It specifies CASSLTTGTSGGPRDIQYF. The chain links TRBV7-3 to TRBJ2-4; 14 positions match TRBD2. Per germline, CDR1 SGHTA and CDR2 FQGTGA. The CDR3 is 19 residues long. The trim removed 0 bases at V and 8 bases at J, leaving 12 bases unmatched.

There are a few counts of this clonotype. The junction shows a germline mismatch at one end, possibly a read error. The chain joins TRBV7-8 to TRBJ2-3, with no clear D. Germline CDR1 and CDR2: SGHVS and FQNEAQ. The CDR3 length is 12 residues. The CDR3 loop reads CASSFVTATQYF. CDR3 nucleotides: TGTGCCAGCAGCTTTGTCACAGCTACGCAGTATTTT.

The V call is TRBV5-6, the J call TRBJ1-1; 10 bases match TRBD1. CDR3 length equals 15 residues. V lost 9 bases to trimming and J lost 5 bases; unmatched junction nucleotides: 13. Germline CDR1 reads SGHDT; CDR2 reads YYEEEE. The CDR3 reads CAIGAGTGVGTEAFF. In DNA form, the CDR3 reads TGTGCCATCGGCGCCGGGACAGGGGTGGGGACTGAAGCTTTCTTT. The full variable domain, completed using reference TRBV5-6 and TRBJ1-1, is DAGVTQSPTHLIKTRGQQVTLRCSPKSGHDTVSWYQQALGQGPQFIFQYYEEEERQRGNFPDRFSGHQFPNYSSELNVNALLLGDSALYLCAIGAGTGVGTEAFFGQGTRLTVV.

This clonotype was seen once. The chain carries TRBV28 and TRBJ2-5, with TRBD1 identical over 8 bases. In germline, CDR1 is MDHEN, CDR2 SYDVKM. Trimming removed 6 bases from V and 2 bases from J; junction bases left unmatched: 8. The CDR3 has 15 amino acids. The CDR3 DNA follows: TGTGCCAGCAGCCTCCTAGGACAGGGACAAGAGACCCAGTACTTC. This translates into CASSLLGQGQETQYF.

Ten or more counts support this clonotype. This sequence joins TRBV5-1 and TRBJ2-1, with D possibly TRBD2 on 6 matching bases. Germline CDR1 is SGHRS and CDR2 is YFSETQ. This CDR3 spans 16 amino acids. V shed 1 base and J shed 0 bases, with 11 bases lying between them. The CDR3 nucleotides are TGCGCCAGCAGCTTGCTGGGGGGAAGCTCCTACAATGAGCAGTTCTTC. It codes for CASSLLGGSSYNEQFF.

The chain uses TRBV7-2 and TRBJ1-2; TRBD1 aligns across 8 bases. V lost 3 bases, J lost 5 bases, and 8 bases stayed unmatched. Germline assignment: CDR1 SGHTA and CDR2 FQGNSA. The CDR3 is 15 residues long. The chain's CDR3 is CASSFADRVAYGYTF. The CDR3 DNA is TGTGCCAGCAGCTTCGCGGACAGGGTCGCTTATGGCTACACCTTC.

V is TRBV5-8 and J is TRBJ1-5; TRBD1 aligns across 7 bases. CDR3 length equals 17 residues. V was clipped by 1 base and J by 3 bases; unmatched bases: 10. Germline values: CDR1 SGHTS, CDR2 YDEGEE. CDR3 loop: CASSLSGRGQYNQPQHF. The CDR3 DNA reads as TGTGCCAGCAGCTTGTCGGGGAGGGGGCAATACAATCAGCCCCAGCATTTT.

This chain joins TRBV18 and TRBJ2-5; TRBD1 agrees at 7 bases. The V and J ends lost 3 bases and 2 bases, in that order; junction bases with no gene match: 15. This CDR3 is built from 18 residues. Germline lookup yields CDR1 KGHSH and CDR2 LQKENI. The CDR3: CASSPLASGQLHQETQYF. The DNA of the CDR3 is TGTGCCAGCTCACCCTTGGCCTCGGGACAGTTACATCAAGAGACCCAGTACTTC.

This clonotype was picked up many times. The chain links TRBV3-1 to TRBJ1-1; D is ambiguous. In germline, CDR1 is LGHDT, CDR2 YNNKEL (reference sequence). The V end lost 1 base, the J end lost 4 bases, and 10 bases lay between the germline ends. CDR3 length equals 14 residues. Here the CDR3 reads CASSQGGIGTEAFF. The CDR3 DNA reads as TGTGCCAGCAGCCAAGGAGGAATCGGCACTGAAGCTTTCTTT.

This clonotype was detected many times. The V call is TRBV7-2, the J call TRBJ2-4; the D gene is possibly TRBD2 (6 bases). CDR3 length: 16 amino acids. CDR1 is SGHTA, CDR2 FQGNSA, per germline. V was trimmed by 1 base and J by 2 bases, leaving 12 bases between them. Here the CDR3 DNA reads TGTGCCAGCAGCTTAGTTGACGGGGGATCCAAAAACATTCAGTACTTC. Its protein is CASSLVDGGSKNIQYF.

Of note for this clonotype: This may be a read error: a much more frequent sequence differs by one nucleotide. V and J are TRBV7-9 and TRBJ2-7; D unclear. CDR1 and CDR2 from the germline V gene are SEHNR and FQNEAQ (reference sequence). V lost 8 bases, J lost 2 bases, and 16 bases lay in between. This CDR3 contains 14 residues. The CDR3 region has the DNA TGTGCCAGCCGCTCCGTGACGGAAGCCTACGAGCAGTACTTC. The encoded protein is CASRSVTEAYEQYF.

This clonotype was seen at least ten times. This rearrangement joins TRBV5-1 to TRBJ1-2, with TRBD1 matching over 7 bases. Trimming took 4 bases from V and 5 from J; bases not matched to a gene: 11. The CDR3 totals 15 residues. Germline-derived CDR1 and CDR2 are SGHRS and YFSETQ. This chain's CDR3 is CASSLERGGSYGYTF. CDR3 sequence (DNA): TGCGCCAGCAGCCTGGAGAGAGGGGGCAGTTATGGCTACACCTTC.

The V call is TRBV5-6, the J call TRBJ1-5, with 7 bases identical to TRBD1. Germline CDR1 reads SGHDT; CDR2 reads YYEEEE. With 3 bases clipped from V and 5 bases from J, the junction kept 5 bases outside the gene matches. This CDR3 is 14 amino acids long. The CDR3 loop reads CASSSDRIDQPQHF. In DNA, the CDR3 is TGTGCCAGCAGCTCGGACAGGATAGATCAGCCCCAGCATTTT.

In its sample, this clonotype was seen a few times. The gene calls are TRBV30 and TRBJ2-5; TRBD2 matches 15 bases. With 1 base clipped from V and 4 bases from J, the junction kept 4 bases outside the gene matches. This CDR3 spans 16 amino acids. Per germline, CDR1 GTSNPN and CDR2 SVGIG (reference sequence). The CDR3 loop is CAWSGTSGGAGETQYF. CDR3 in DNA: TGTGCCTGGAGTGGGACTAGCGGGGGGGCAGGAGAGACCCAGTACTTC.

This clonotype has ten or more counts. The chain uses TRBV7-9 and TRBJ2-3, with D hard to call. Trimming removed 5 bases from V and 0 bases from J, with 6 bases in between. Looked up from germline, CDR1 is SEHNR and CDR2 is FQNEAQ (reference sequence). The CDR3 has 13 amino acids. As DNA, the CDR3 is TGTGCCAGCAGCGAAGCTAGCACAGATACGCAGTATTTT. Residues: CASSEASTDTQYF.

This clonotype was found many times. This sequence joins TRBV20-1 and TRBJ2-5, with 9 bases lining up with TRBD1. The CDR3 has 15 amino acids. Per the germline V gene, CDR1 is DFQATT and CDR2 is SNEGSKA (reference sequence). Unmatched junction bases numbered 9, after V lost 5 bases and J lost 2 bases. The CDR3 spells CSAYLGTGNQETQYF. The CDR3 DNA reads TGCAGTGCTTACCTAGGGACAGGGAATCAAGAGACCCAGTACTTC.

This clonotype has ten or more counts. The V gene is TRBV20-1, the J gene TRBJ2-1, with 10 bases identical to TRBD2. The CDR3 extends over 14 amino acids. The germline V gene encodes CDR1 DFQATT and CDR2 SNEGSKA (reference sequence). V lost 6 bases and J lost 3; bases outside the gene matches: 5. CDR3 coding DNA: TGCAGTGCAATAGCGGGGGGCGGCTACAATGAGCAGTTCTTC. Its protein is CSAIAGGGYNEQFF.